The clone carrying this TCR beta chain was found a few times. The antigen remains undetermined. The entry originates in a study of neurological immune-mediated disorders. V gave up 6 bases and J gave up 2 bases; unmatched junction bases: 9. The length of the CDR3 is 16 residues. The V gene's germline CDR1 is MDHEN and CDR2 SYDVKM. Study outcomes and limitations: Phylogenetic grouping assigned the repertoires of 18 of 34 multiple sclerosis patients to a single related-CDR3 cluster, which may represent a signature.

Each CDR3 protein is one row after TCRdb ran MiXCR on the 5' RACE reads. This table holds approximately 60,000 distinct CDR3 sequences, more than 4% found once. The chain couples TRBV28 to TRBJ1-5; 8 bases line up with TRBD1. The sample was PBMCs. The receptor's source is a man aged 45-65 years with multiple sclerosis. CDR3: CASRPQGAAGNQPQHF. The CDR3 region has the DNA TGTGCCAGCAGACCTCAGGGGGCAGCGGGCAATCAGCCCCAGCATTTT.